Shown below are 28 T cell receptor beta chains from a single sample sequenced in a study of OX40 agonist ivuxolimab in advanced cancers. Clones were read by immunoSEQ multiplex PCR, and TCRdb kept only the in-frame ones, dropping some. The sample includes about 76,000 clones, about 89% of them seen just once. Sequenced material: CD4+ or CD8+ T cells sorted from blood, taken in a trial of the OX40 agonist ivuxolimab. Receptor source: an adult with an advanced solid tumor such as melanoma, head and neck, liver or kidney cancer.

V gene TRBV19 combines with J gene TRBJ2-1, with D uncertain. Germline V gene lookup returns CDR1 LNHDA and CDR2 SQIVND (reference sequence). Trimming pared 3 bases from V and 7 bases from J, leaving 13 bases between. CDR3 length equals 14 residues. In nucleotides, the CDR3 is TGTGCCAGTAGTATCCGCCTAACTACGAATGAGCAGTTCTTC. Protein: CASSIRLTTNEQFF.

The gene calls are TRBV9 and TRBJ2-1; D gene unclear. This CDR3 has 17 amino acids. Trimming took 0 bases from V and 0 from J, leaving 13 bases between them. Germline assignment: CDR1 SGDLS and CDR2 YYNGEE. The CDR3: CASSVGSHPSSYNEQFF. The CDR3, as DNA: TGTGCCAGCAGCGTAGGTAGCCATCCGAGCTCCTACAATGAGCAGTTCTTC. Together with reference TRBV9 and TRBJ2-1, the CDR3 gives the full variable domain: DSGVTQTPKHLITATGQRVTLRCSPRSGDLSVYWYQQSLDQGLQFLIQYYNGEERAKGNILERFSAQQFPDLHSELNLSSLELGDSALYFCASSVGSHPSSYNEQFFGPGTRLTVL.

V and J are TRBV10-1 and TRBJ2-3; no clear D gene. The CDR3 loop spans 13 amino acids. V was cut by 4 bases and J by 0 bases, with 5 bases left in between. Germline CDR1 is WNHNN and CDR2 is SYGVQD (reference sequence). CDR3 DNA sequence: TGCGCCAGCAGTGCCAGCAGCACAGATACGCAGTATTTT. Its translation is CASSASSTDTQYF.

This clone has more than one count but fewer than ten. J is TRBJ2-1 and V is TRBV28; TRBD1 aligns across 9 bases. Germline V CDR1 and CDR2: MDHEN, SYDVKM. The CDR3 is made up of 13 amino acids. V was pared by 6 bases and J by 6 bases, with 3 bases of the junction left unmatched. CDR3 sequence: CASSSTGGNEQFF. The CDR3 bases are TGTGCCAGCAGCTCGACAGGGGGCAATGAGCAGTTCTTC.

This clone came up a few times. The CDR3, as DNA: TGTGCCAGCAGCATAGTGGACAGGCGAATTTACAATGAGCAGTTCTTC. As protein: CASSIVDRRIYNEQFF. The chain carries TRBV7-3 and TRBJ2-1; 7 bases map to TRBD1. V gave up 5 bases and J gave up 4 bases; unmatched junction bases: 11. The length of the CDR3 is 16 residues. Germline CDR1 SGHTA, CDR2 FQGTGA.

The rearrangement joins TRBV5-1 to TRBJ2-3, with TRBD2 identical over 9 bases. The V segment lost 3 bases and the J segment 4 bases; nucleotides outside the gene matches: 9. This CDR3 contains 16 residues. Germline assignment: CDR1 SGHRS and CDR2 YFSETQ. The CDR3 DNA reads as TGCGCCAGCAGCTCCGGGACTAGCAGATGGGCAGATACGCAGTATTTT. Translation gives CASSSGTSRWADTQYF.

This chain connects TRBV19 to TRBJ1-1, with no clear D. This CDR3 region has 15 residues. V was clipped by 3 bases and J by 1 base, with 12 bases between them. Germline V gene lookup returns CDR1 LNHDA and CDR2 SQIVND (reference sequence). The CDR3 DNA reads as TGTGCCAGTAGTATCGGTTGGGCAGGGAACACTGAAGCTTTCTTT. Protein sequence: CASSIGWAGNTEAFF.

The V and J genes are TRBV29-1 and TRBJ2-7; D gene uncertain. The CDR3 has 13 residues. Germline V CDR1 and CDR2: SQVTM, ANQGSEA. V was clipped by 0 bases and J by 2 bases, with 8 bases between them. CDR3 loop: CSVEDQTTYEQYF. The CDR3 nucleotides are TGCAGCGTTGAAGATCAAACAACCTACGAGCAGTACTTC.

This clone showed up just once. V is TRBV5-1 and J is TRBJ2-7, with D hard to call. Germline CDR1 SGHRS, CDR2 YFSETQ. The V and J ends lost 0 bases and 0 bases respectively, with 7 bases between them. The CDR3 loop spans 14 amino acids. The CDR3 sequence: CASSLGANSYEQYF. Written as DNA, the CDR3 is TGCGCCAGCAGCTTGGGCGCCAACTCCTACGAGCAGTACTTC.

The chain carries TRBV2 and TRBJ1-4; 9 nucleotides line up with TRBD1. Germline CDR1 is SNHLY and CDR2 is FYNNEI. J gave up 8 bases and V 7 bases, and 5 bases lay outside the gene matches. This CDR3 spans 13 amino acids. The CDR3: CASTTGGREKLFF. CDR3 in DNA: TGTGCCAGCACGACAGGGGGACGGGAAAAACTGTTTTTT.

The chain uses TRBV18 and TRBJ1-4; D not certain. The CDR3 runs 16 residues. Looked up from germline, CDR1 is KGHSH and CDR2 is LQKENI. V gave up 0 bases and J gave up 7 bases, with 15 bases separating them. The CDR3 is CASSPPRETRSEKLFF. The CDR3 DNA is TGTGCCAGCTCACCACCGAGAGAAACGCGGAGTGAAAAACTGTTTTTT. The full variable domain, completed using reference TRBV18 and TRBJ1-4, is NAGVMQNPRHLVRRRGQEARLRCSPMKGHSHVYWYRQLPEEGLKFMVYLQKENIIDESGMPKERFSAEFPKEGPSILRIQQVVRGDSAAYFCASSPPRETRSEKLFFGSGTQLSVL.

The V call is TRBV5-5, the J call TRBJ2-1, with 10 bases identical to TRBD2. Trimming took 5 bases from V and 1 from J; bases not matched to a gene: 6. This CDR3 comprises 16 residues. Germline CDR1 and CDR2: SGHKS and YYEKEE (reference sequence). The chain's CDR3 is CASRDGLAASYNEQFF. DNA of the CDR3: TGTGCCAGCAGAGATGGACTAGCGGCTTCCTACAATGAGCAGTTCTTC.

This sequence joins TRBV5-1 and TRBJ1-2; a weak D match, TRBD1 (5 bases). Germline CDR1 is SGHRS and CDR2 is YFSETQ. This CDR3 has 13 residues. V was shortened by 4 bases and J by 8 bases, with 15 bases between the two germline ends. The DNA for the CDR3 is TGCGCCAGCAGCGAGGGGCCGAATGCGGGCTACACCTTC. Translated, it gives CASSEGPNAGYTF.

The chain couples TRBV10-3 to TRBJ1-2, with D hard to call. Germline CDR1 and CDR2: ENHRY and SYGVKD. The CDR3 loop spans 17 amino acids. Trimming removed 4 bases at V and 2 bases at J, with 20 bases between. CDR3 nucleotides: TGTGCCATCAGTGGTTCGATCGTCACGGAGAAAAACTATGGCTACACCTTC. Its protein is CAISGSIVTEKNYGYTF.

The chain combines TRBV27 with TRBJ1-1; D unclear. This CDR3 comprises 14 residues. The V and J ends lost 11 bases and 1 base respectively, with 17 bases between them. The germline V gene has CDR1 MNHEY and CDR2 SMNVEV (reference sequence). The CDR3: CASTRAGPNTEAFF. The CDR3 nucleotides are TGTGCCTCCACCCGGGCAGGACCGAACACTGAAGCTTTCTTT.

With regard to this clone: Other DNA sequences in the sample encode the same CDR3. The rearrangement joins TRBV30 to TRBJ2-7; the D is unclear. This CDR3 spans 12 amino acids. The germline V gene has CDR1 GTSNPN and CDR2 SVGIG (reference sequence). The V and J ends lost 0 bases and 4 bases respectively, with 7 bases between them. The chain's CDR3 is CAWSVLSYEQYF. DNA for the CDR3: TGTGCCTGGAGTGTATTGAGTTACGAGCAGTACTTC.

The J gene is TRBJ1-3, the V gene TRBV7-6; TRBD1 is a possible D gene (5 bases). The CDR3 has 11 residues. Per the germline V gene, CDR1 is SGHVS and CDR2 is FNYEAQ. V was pared by 8 bases and J by 4 bases, with 6 bases between. The chain's CDR3 is CASGGGNTIYF. CDR3 bases: TGTGCCAGCGGGGGGGGAAACACCATATATTTT.

The J gene is TRBJ1-2, the V gene TRBV30, with D maybe TRBD1 (6 bases). The CDR3 has 13 residues. V was shortened by 3 bases and J by 4 bases, with 12 bases between the two germline ends. The germline gives CDR1 GTSNPN, CDR2 SVGIG (reference sequence). In DNA, the CDR3 is TGTGCCTGGAGAGGGGGGCGTAGCTATGGCTACACCTTC. Encoded protein: CAWRGGRSYGYTF.

The V gene is TRBV18, the J gene TRBJ2-5; 9 nucleotides match TRBD1. This CDR3 region has 14 residues. Germline V lookup: CDR1 KGHSH, CDR2 LQKENI. V gave up 3 bases and J gave up 4 bases; unmatched junction bases: 3. CDR3 in DNA: TGTGCCAGCTCACCTCGGGACAGGGTAGAGACCCAGTACTTC. Protein product: CASSPRDRVETQYF.

The chain combines TRBV7-2 with TRBJ2-1; 9 positions agree with TRBD1. This CDR3 comprises 17 residues. CDR1 SGHTA and CDR2 FQGNSA come from the germline V gene. The V and J ends lost 3 bases and 5 bases, in that order; junction bases with no gene match: 11. The CDR3: CASSFSLGQGLDNEQFF. CDR3 nucleotides: TGTGCCAGCAGCTTCAGTCTGGGACAGGGCCTCGACAATGAGCAGTTCTTC.

This chain joins TRBV18 and TRBJ2-7; perhaps TRBD1 as D (5 bases). Germline V gene lookup returns CDR1 KGHSH and CDR2 LQKENI. The CDR3 totals 11 residues. Deletions cut 3 bases from V and 9 bases from J, with 9 bases between. The CDR3 sequence is CASSPGQGQYF. DNA for the CDR3: TGTGCCAGCTCACCTGGTCAGGGGCAGTACTTC.

The J gene is TRBJ2-7, the V gene TRBV30, with D unresolved. The CDR3 length is 12 residues. V lost 2 bases, J lost 2 bases, and 7 bases lay in between. The germline V gene encodes CDR1 GTSNPN and CDR2 SVGIG (reference sequence). CDR3 residues: CAWSTGTYEQYF. The CDR3 coding sequence is TGTGCCTGGAGTACTGGGACCTACGAGCAGTACTTC.

The rearrangement joins TRBV19 to TRBJ2-7; TRBD1 agrees at 7 bases. CDR1 is LNHDA, CDR2 SQIVND, per germline (reference sequence). The CDR3 consists of 12 residues. V shed 4 bases and J 7 bases; nucleotides not matched to a gene: 4. The CDR3 is CASSTGQEEQYF. The CDR3 DNA reads TGTGCCAGTAGTACAGGACAGGAGGAGCAGTACTTC. Variable domain in full (rest from reference TRBV19 and TRBJ2-7): DGGITQSPKYLFRKEGQNVTLSCEQNLNHDAMYWYRQDPGQGLRLIYYSQIVNDFQKGDIAEGYSVSREKKESFPLTVTSAQKNPTAFYLCASSTGQEEQYFGPGTRLTVT.

This chain joins TRBV7-9 and TRBJ2-1; 8 bases fit TRBD2. V lost 7 bases, J lost 8 bases, and 10 bases stayed unmatched. This CDR3 region has 14 residues. Germline CDR1 reads SEHNR; CDR2 reads FQNEAQ (reference sequence). In DNA form, the CDR3 reads TGTGCCAGCAAGAGAGCGGGAGTCCGCGATGAGCAGTTCTTC. Translation gives CASKRAGVRDEQFF.

The rearrangement joins TRBV27 to TRBJ2-3, with D unresolved. V lost 8 bases to trimming and J lost 6 bases, with 9 bases between them. Germline CDR1 MNHEY, CDR2 SMNVEV (reference sequence). This CDR3 has 11 amino acids. The CDR3 protein is CASQYGDTQYF. The CDR3 coding sequence is TGTGCCAGCCAATATGGGGATACGCAGTATTTT.

The gene calls are TRBV30 and TRBJ2-1; the D is unclear. The germline V and J ends were trimmed by 5 bases and 0 bases, with 5 bases remaining between them. The CDR3 covers 12 residues. Germline-derived CDR1 and CDR2 are GTSNPN and SVGIG (reference sequence). CDR3 DNA sequence: TGTGCCTGGTGGGACTCCTACAATGAGCAGTTCTTC. Translated: CAWWDSYNEQFF.

Only a few counts were recorded for this clone. This sequence joins TRBV5-6 and TRBJ2-7; 12 bases fit TRBD1. Germline-derived CDR1 and CDR2 are SGHDT and YYEEEE. The length of the CDR3 is 16 residues. Unmatched junction bases numbered 5, after V lost 4 bases and J lost 0 bases. This CDR3 reads CASSPKGQGASYEQYF. CDR3 sequence (DNA): TGTGCCAGCAGCCCGAAGGGACAGGGGGCCTCCTACGAGCAGTACTTC.

V and J are TRBV5-6 and TRBJ2-1; 8 bases are shared with TRBD2. CDR1 is SGHDT and CDR2 is YYEEEE in the germline V gene. This CDR3 contains 15 residues. Losses at the gene ends were 4 bases for V and 3 bases for J; bases not matched to a gene: 6. This chain's CDR3 is CASSRGGPSYNEQFF. Written as DNA, the CDR3 is TGTGCCAGCAGCCGGGGGGGGCCGAGCTACAATGAGCAGTTCTTC.